Here is one T cell receptor (beta chain) with its context. What it recognizes is unknown. Trimming stripped 0 bases from V and 2 bases from J, with 11 bases between. The CDR3 covers 15 residues. Looked up from germline, CDR1 is MNHEY and CDR2 is SVGAGI. This specimen comes from a study of vaccination and CD4 T cells after COVID-19. Whole-study results and caveats: The appearance of a median approximately 84% of reactive clones in convalescent patients occurred only post-vaccination.

The Oncomine TCR Beta short-read assay was what sequenced the DNA obtained from cultured CD4+ T cells. CD4+ T cells were cultured, and genomic DNA was extracted from them. TCRdb re-called the PCR reads with MiXCR, one entry per CDR3 protein. The sample holds 13,000 or so distinct CDR3 sequences; more than 45% are singletons and the top ten take roughly a sixth. Treatment noted: roughly 10-day PBMC culture with coronavirus spike peptide pools or control peptides (ViraFEST assay). Antigen-specific T cell expansion with peptide pools preceded TCR sequencing in the ViraFEST approach. The V call is TRBV6-5, the J call TRBJ2-7, with TRBD1 as a possible D gene (6 bases). This receptor was obtained from a human donor who had recovered from COVID-19. Sequenced sample: CD4+ T cells from blood, cultured in vitro. The CDR3 region is CASSYSGTRAYEQYF. CDR3 coding DNA: TGTGCCAGCAGTTACTCGGGGACACGGGCCTACGAGCAGTACTTC.